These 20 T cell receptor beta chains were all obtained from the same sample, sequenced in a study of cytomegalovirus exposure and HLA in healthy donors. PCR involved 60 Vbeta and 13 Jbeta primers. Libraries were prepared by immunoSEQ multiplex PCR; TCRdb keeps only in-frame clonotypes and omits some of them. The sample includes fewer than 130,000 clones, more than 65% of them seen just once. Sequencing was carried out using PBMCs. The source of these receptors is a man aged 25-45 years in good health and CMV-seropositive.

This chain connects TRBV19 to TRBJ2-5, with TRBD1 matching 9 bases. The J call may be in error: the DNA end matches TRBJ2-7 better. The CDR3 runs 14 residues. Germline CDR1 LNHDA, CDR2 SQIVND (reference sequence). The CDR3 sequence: CASRRTGASYEQYF. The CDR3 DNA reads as TGTGCCAGTAGGCGGACAGGGGCCTCCTACGAGCAGTACTTC.

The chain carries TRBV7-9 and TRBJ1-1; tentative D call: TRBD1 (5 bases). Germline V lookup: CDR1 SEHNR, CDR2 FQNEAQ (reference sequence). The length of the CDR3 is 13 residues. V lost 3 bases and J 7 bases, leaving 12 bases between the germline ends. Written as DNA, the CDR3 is TGTGCCAGCAGCTTTTCCGACAGAATTGAAGCTTTCTTT. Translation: CASSFSDRIEAFF.

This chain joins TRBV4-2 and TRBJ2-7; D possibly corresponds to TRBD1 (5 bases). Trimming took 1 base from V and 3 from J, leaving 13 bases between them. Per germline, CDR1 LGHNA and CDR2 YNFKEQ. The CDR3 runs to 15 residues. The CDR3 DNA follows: TGTGCCAGCAGCCAAGTAGGTGGGGCCGGCTACGAGCAGTACTTC. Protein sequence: CASSQVGGAGYEQYF.

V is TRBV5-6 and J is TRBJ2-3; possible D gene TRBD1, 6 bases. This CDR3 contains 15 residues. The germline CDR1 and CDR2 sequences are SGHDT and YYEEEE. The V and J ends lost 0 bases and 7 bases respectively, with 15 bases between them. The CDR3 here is CASSLAGQGLYTQYF. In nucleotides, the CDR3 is TGTGCCAGCAGCTTGGCTGGGCAGGGGCTGTATACGCAGTATTTT.

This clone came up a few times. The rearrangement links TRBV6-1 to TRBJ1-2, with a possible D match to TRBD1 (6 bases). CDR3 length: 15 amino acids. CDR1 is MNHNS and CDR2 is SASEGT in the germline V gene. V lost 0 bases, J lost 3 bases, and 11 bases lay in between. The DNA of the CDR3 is TGTGCCAGCAGTGAAGCCCCGGGGACACACTATGGCTACACCTTC. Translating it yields CASSEAPGTHYGYTF.

CDR3 residues: CASSQGLITDTQYF. The CDR3 DNA sequence: TGTGCCAGCAGCCAAGGACTGATCACAGATACGCAGTATTTT. This chain links TRBV5-6 with TRBJ2-3; weak D call: TRBD2 (5 bases). From germline, CDR1 is SGHDT and CDR2 YYEEEE. Between the trimmed V and J ends, which lost 4 bases and 2 bases, there was a span of 11 bases. The CDR3 loop spans 14 amino acids.

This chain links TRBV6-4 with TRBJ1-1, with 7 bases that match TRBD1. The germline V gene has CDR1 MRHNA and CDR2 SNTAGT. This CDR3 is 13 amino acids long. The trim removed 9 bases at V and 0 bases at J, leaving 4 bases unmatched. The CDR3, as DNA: TGTGCCAGTTCCAGGGGGGTGAACACTGAAGCTTTCTTT. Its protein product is CASSRGVNTEAFF.

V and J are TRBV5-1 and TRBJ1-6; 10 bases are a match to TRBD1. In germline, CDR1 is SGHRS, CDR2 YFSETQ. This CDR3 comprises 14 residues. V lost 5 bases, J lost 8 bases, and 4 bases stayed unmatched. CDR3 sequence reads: CASRSGQGDSPLHF. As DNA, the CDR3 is TGCGCCAGCAGGTCCGGACAGGGGGATTCACCCCTCCACTTT.

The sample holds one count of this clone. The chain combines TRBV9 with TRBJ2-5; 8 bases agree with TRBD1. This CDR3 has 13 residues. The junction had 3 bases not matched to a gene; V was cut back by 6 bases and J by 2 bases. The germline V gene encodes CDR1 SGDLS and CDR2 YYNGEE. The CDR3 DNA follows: TGTGCCAGCACCAGGGGGCAGCAAGAGACCCAGTACTTC. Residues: CASTRGQQETQYF.

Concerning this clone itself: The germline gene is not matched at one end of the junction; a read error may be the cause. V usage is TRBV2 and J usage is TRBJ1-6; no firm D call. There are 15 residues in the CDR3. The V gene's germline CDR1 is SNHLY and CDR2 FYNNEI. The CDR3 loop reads CASSEGPAPNSPLHF. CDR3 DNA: TGTGCCAGCAGCGAAGGGCCCGCTCCAAATTCACCCCTCCACTTT.

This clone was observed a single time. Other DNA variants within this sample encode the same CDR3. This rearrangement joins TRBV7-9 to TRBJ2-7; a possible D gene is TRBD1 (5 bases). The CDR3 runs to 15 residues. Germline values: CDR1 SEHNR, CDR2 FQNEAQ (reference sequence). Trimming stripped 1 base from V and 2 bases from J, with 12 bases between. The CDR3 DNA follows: TGTGCCAGCAGCTTAGGGGCAGGGCCGACCTACGAGCAGTACTTC. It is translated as CASSLGAGPTYEQYF.

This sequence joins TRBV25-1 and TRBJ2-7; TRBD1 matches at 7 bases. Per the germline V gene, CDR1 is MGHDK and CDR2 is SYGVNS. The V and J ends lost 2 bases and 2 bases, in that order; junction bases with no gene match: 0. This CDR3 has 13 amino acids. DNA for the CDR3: TGTGCCAGCAGTGAAGGGACAGCCTACGAGCAGTACTTC. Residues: CASSEGTAYEQYF.

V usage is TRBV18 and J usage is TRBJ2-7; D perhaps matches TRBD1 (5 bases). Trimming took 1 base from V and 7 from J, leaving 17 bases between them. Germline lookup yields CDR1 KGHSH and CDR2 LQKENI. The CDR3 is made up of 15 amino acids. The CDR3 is CASSPLSGYAEEQYF. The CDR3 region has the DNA TGTGCCAGCTCACCACTCTCAGGGTATGCGGAGGAGCAGTACTTC.

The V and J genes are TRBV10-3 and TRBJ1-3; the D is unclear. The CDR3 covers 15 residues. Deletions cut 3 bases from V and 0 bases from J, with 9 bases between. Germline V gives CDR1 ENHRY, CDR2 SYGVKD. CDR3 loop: CAISDQLSSGNTIYF. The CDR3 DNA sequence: TGTGCCATCAGTGACCAATTGTCCTCTGGAAACACCATATATTTT.

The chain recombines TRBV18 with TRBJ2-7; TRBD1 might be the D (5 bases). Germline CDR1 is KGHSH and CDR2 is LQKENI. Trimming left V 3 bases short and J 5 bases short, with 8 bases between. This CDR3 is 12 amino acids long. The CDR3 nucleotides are TGTGCCAGCTCACCTACAGGTAACGAGCAGTACTTC. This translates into CASSPTGNEQYF.

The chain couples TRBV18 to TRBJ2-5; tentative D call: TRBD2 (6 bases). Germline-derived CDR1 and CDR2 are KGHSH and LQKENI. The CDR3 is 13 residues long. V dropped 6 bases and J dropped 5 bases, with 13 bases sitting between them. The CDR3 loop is CASSGGGLETQYF. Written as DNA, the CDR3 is TGTGCCAGCTCGGGGGGAGGCCTTGAGACCCAGTACTTC. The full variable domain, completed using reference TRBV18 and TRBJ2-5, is NAGVMQNPRHLVRRRGQEARLRCSPMKGHSHVYWYRQLPEEGLKFMVYLQKENIIDESGMPKERFSAEFPKEGPSILRIQQVVRGDSAAYFCASSGGGLETQYFGPGTRLLVL.

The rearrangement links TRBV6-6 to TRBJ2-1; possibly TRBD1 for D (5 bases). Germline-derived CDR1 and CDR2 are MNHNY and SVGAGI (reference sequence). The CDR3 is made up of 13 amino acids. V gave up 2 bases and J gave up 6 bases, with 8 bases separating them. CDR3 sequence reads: CASSYVRVNEQFF. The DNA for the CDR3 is TGTGCCAGCAGTTACGTCAGGGTCAATGAGCAGTTCTTC.

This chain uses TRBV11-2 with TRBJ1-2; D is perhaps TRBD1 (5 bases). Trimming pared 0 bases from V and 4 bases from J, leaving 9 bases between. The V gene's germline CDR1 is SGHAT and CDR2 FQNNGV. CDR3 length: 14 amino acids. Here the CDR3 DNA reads TGTGCCAGCAGCTTAGACAGGGCCAGCTATGGCTACACCTTC. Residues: CASSLDRASYGYTF.

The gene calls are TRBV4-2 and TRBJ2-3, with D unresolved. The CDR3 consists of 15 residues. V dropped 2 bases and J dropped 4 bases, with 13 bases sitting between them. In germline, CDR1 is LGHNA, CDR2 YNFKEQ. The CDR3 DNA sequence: TGTGCCAGCAGCCAAACTTCCAGCGCGGCAGATACGCAGTATTTT. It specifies CASSQTSSAADTQYF.

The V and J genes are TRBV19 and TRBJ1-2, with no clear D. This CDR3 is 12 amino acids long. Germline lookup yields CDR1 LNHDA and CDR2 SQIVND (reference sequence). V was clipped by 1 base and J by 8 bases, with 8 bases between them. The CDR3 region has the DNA TGTGCCAGTAGTATAGGTTTATCCGGCTACACCTTC. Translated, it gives CASSIGLSGYTF.